This TCR beta chain derives from a study of blood T cell repertoires in COVID-19. Looking at the study overall: Samples representing acute and convalescent COVID-19 were sourced from the United States, Italy and Spain. PBMCs, B-cell-depleted T cells, or T cells provided the cDNA or gDNA that made up the material.

The germline V gene has CDR1 MNHEY and CDR2 SVGEGT. The CDR3 has 13 amino acids. V was shortened by 2 bases and J by 4 bases, with 8 bases between the two germline ends. In the original processing: From reference gene primer amplification, estimates of nucleated cell counts were derived. Sequenced by immunoSEQ multiplex PCR; TCRdb stores in-frame clones only, minus some. D and trimming come from the DNA, and the V and J calls and clone size come from that table. The sample shows 300,000 to 350,000 clones, 75% to 90% of them seen only once. This sequence originates from a man between 18 and 29 years old with active or convalescent COVID-19. The gene calls are TRBV6-2 or TRBV6-3 and TRBJ1-2; D is unresolved. What was sequenced was peripheral blood. The CDR3 here is CASSYRTAYGYTF. CDR3 coding DNA: TGTGCCAGCAGTTACAGGACTGCCTATGGCTACACCTTC.